This T cell receptor beta chain was observed in a study of blood T cell repertoires in COVID-19. Method: immunoSEQ multiplex PCR; TCRdb's copy keeps in-frame clones and lacks some. The sample lists around 300,000 clones, 80% to 90% seen once, with 11% in the top ten. This clonotype was obtained from a woman aged 70-85 years with acute or convalescent COVID-19. The sample comprised peripheral blood.

In DNA, the CDR3 is TGTGCCAGCAGCTTAGAACGTGCGAATCGCCAGTATTTT. Its translation: CASSLERANRQYF. V gene TRBV11-1 combines with J gene TRBJ2-3; D not certain. V lost 1 base and J 12 bases, leaving 14 bases between the germline ends. The CDR3 is 13 amino acids. The germline CDR1 and CDR2 sequences are SGHAT and FQDESV (reference sequence).